The 24 T cell receptor beta chains given below trace back to one sample, sequenced in a study of breast tumors, draining lymph nodes, adjacent tissues. Axillary draining lymph nodes of breast cancer patients supplied the node samples. TCRdb reprocessed the multiplex PCR reads with MiXCR, giving one entry per CDR3 protein. The data hold fewer than 200,000 distinct CDR3 sequences, with 25% to 40% observed a single time. Sequences were obtained from axillary lymph node tissue. All receptors come from a female donor with breast cancer. Some clones in this sample may be carry-over from other donors' samples.

This clonotype has ten or more counts. This rearrangement joins TRBV15 to TRBJ2-3; 8 bases agree with TRBD2. CDR1 and CDR2 (germline): LNHNV, YYDKDF (reference sequence). The CDR3 spans 16 residues. V was clipped by 1 base and J by 6 bases; unmatched bases: 9. The CDR3 is CATSRVKAGVGDTQYF. The CDR3 bases are TGTGCCACCAGCAGAGTGAAAGCGGGAGTGGGGGATACGCAGTATTTT.

This clonotype was counted at least ten times. The V call is TRBV15, the J call TRBJ2-3; a weak D match, TRBD1 (6 bases). The germline V gene has CDR1 LNHNV and CDR2 YYDKDF (reference sequence). Trimming took off 2 bases at V and 5 bases at J, with 23 bases between the two ends. The CDR3 is 18 amino acids. CDR3 DNA sequence: TGTGCCACCAGCAGACACAAAGATATAGGAGACAGGCTAGATACGCAGTATTTT. Its protein product is CATSRHKDIGDRLDTQYF. Full variable domain (rest looked up from reference TRBV15 and TRBJ2-3): DAMVIQNPRYQVTQFGKPVTLSCSQTLNHNVMYWYQQKSSQAPKLLFHYYDKDFNNEADTPDNFQSRRPNTSFCFLDIRSPGLGDTAMYLCATSRHKDIGDRLDTQYFGPGTRLTVL.

This clonotype was seen more than once but under ten times. The V and J genes are TRBV5-6 and TRBJ2-1; no clear D. The CDR3 totals 11 residues. Germline CDR1 and CDR2: SGHDT and YYEEEE. V lost 0 bases, J lost 12 bases, and 7 bases lay in between. The CDR3 sequence: CASSLDPAQFF. The DNA for the CDR3 is TGTGCCAGCAGCTTGGACCCGGCGCAGTTCTTC.

This clonotype was found many times. The chain couples TRBV5-6 to TRBJ2-7; TRBD2 matches at 8 bases. V lost 0 bases, J lost 2 bases, and 10 bases stayed unmatched. Looked up from germline, CDR1 is SGHDT and CDR2 is YYEEEE. The CDR3 consists of 17 residues. CDR3 nucleotides: TGTGCCAGCAGCTTGGTTGTCCAGCGGGGGACCGCCTACGAGCAGTACTTC. Amino acids: CASSLVVQRGTAYEQYF.

This clonotype was seen ten or more times. This chain uses TRBV20-1 with TRBJ1-3, with 7 bases identical to TRBD1. V lost 1 base, J lost 2 bases, and 2 bases stayed unmatched. The CDR3 consists of 14 residues. Germline assignment: CDR1 DFQATT and CDR2 SNEGSKA (reference sequence). The CDR3 is CSARGQGAGNTIYF. CDR3 in DNA: TGCAGTGCTAGAGGGCAGGGGGCTGGAAACACCATATATTTT.

About this clonotype itself: This may stem from a read error, because a much larger clone lies one nucleotide away. V and J are TRBV4-2 and TRBJ1-1; D uncertain. Germline lookup yields CDR1 LGHNA and CDR2 YNFKEQ. The CDR3 spans 13 residues. CDR3 nucleotide sequence: TGTGCCAGCAGCCAAGATCAAAAGACTGAGGCTCTCTTT. Encoded protein: CASSQDQKTEALF.

Many counts were recorded for this clonotype. The V call is TRBV5-5, the J call TRBJ2-7; no reliable D call. Per germline, CDR1 SGHKS and CDR2 YYEKEE (reference sequence). Trimming took 0 bases from V and 3 from J, leaving 10 bases between them. The CDR3 is 14 amino acids. DNA for the CDR3: TGTGCCAGCAGCTTGGGACGGGCGAACTACGAGCAGTACTTC. It translates to CASSLGRANYEQYF.

The rearrangement links TRBV7-9 to TRBJ2-1; D tentatively reads TRBD1 or TRBD2 (5 bases each). Per germline, CDR1 SEHNR and CDR2 FQNEAQ (reference sequence). The CDR3 is 14 residues long. Trimming removed 0 bases at V and 3 bases at J, with 6 bases between. In nucleotides, the CDR3 is TGTGCCAGCAGCTTAGCGGGGGACTACAATGAGCAGTTCTTC. Its translation is CASSLAGDYNEQFF.

This clonotype occurred many times. The chain joins TRBV7-9 to TRBJ2-7, with 8 bases lining up with TRBD2. CDR1 is SEHNR, CDR2 FQNEAQ, per germline (reference sequence). The V gene end was trimmed by 0 bases and the J gene end by 3 bases; junction bases not matched to a gene: 4. This CDR3 has 15 residues. CDR3 amino acids: CASSLAVTSGYEQYF. Here the CDR3 DNA reads TGTGCCAGCAGCTTAGCGGTAACTAGCGGCTACGAGCAGTACTTC.

This clonotype was counted at least ten times. V and J are TRBV6-1 and TRBJ1-4; 8 bases match TRBD1. Trimming at V came to 10 bases and at J to 9 bases, leaving 10 bases not matched to a gene. The CDR3 spans 13 residues. In germline, CDR1 is MNHNS, CDR2 SASEGT. CDR3 amino acids: CATSVTGGKKLFF. The CDR3 coding sequence is TGTGCCACCTCTGTTACAGGGGGAAAAAAACTGTTTTTT.

This clonotype has ten or more counts. This chain links TRBV6-5 with TRBJ1-5, with TRBD1 identical over 10 bases. CDR1 is MNHEY, CDR2 SVGAGI, per germline. J lost 6 bases, V lost 6 bases, and 5 bases had no gene match. This CDR3 is 14 amino acids long. CDR3 DNA: TGTGCCAGCAGCAGGACAGGGGGAAGTCAGCCCCAGCATTTT. Its protein product is CASSRTGGSQPQHF.

This clonotype was detected ten times or more. The rearrangement joins TRBV15 to TRBJ2-3, with D perhaps matching TRBD2 (6 bases). V was clipped by 2 bases and J by 2 bases, with 14 bases between them. The CDR3 runs to 16 residues. CDR1 is LNHNV, CDR2 YYDKDF, per germline (reference sequence). The CDR3 region is CATSRWLATDTDTQYF. CDR3 DNA sequence: TGTGCCACCAGCAGATGGCTAGCGACCGACACAGATACGCAGTATTTT. Supplemented by reference TRBV15 and TRBJ2-3, the full variable domain reads DAMVIQNPRYQVTQFGKPVTLSCSQTLNHNVMYWYQQKSSQAPKLLFHYYDKDFNNEADTPDNFQSRRPNTSFCFLDIRSPGLGDTAMYLCATSRWLATDTDTQYFGPGTRLTVL.

This clonotype was counted many times. This chain links TRBV11-3 with TRBJ2-3; D possibly corresponds to TRBD2 (7 bases). There are 13 residues in the CDR3. Germline V gene lookup returns CDR1 SGHNT and CDR2 YENEEA. V dropped 6 bases and J dropped 5 bases, with 12 bases sitting between them. The CDR3 DNA follows: TGTGCCAGCAGTGGGGGGGGCCGAGATACGCAGTATTTT. Its protein is CASSGGGRDTQYF.

This clonotype was seen many times. The genes are TRBV6-6 and TRBJ2-1; D is unclear. The CDR3 loop spans 15 amino acids. Germline-derived CDR1 and CDR2 are MNHNY and SVGAGI (reference sequence). Deletions cut 5 bases from V and 0 bases from J, with 11 bases between. The CDR3 DNA sequence: TGTGCCAGCAGTCCTTACTCCTCCTCCTACAATGAGCAGTTCTTC. It encodes CASSPYSSSYNEQFF.

In its sample, this clonotype was seen many times. This sequence joins TRBV2 and TRBJ2-5; D possibly matches TRBD1 or TRBD2 (6 bases each). V gave up 4 bases and J gave up 6 bases, with 18 bases separating them. The CDR3 totals 15 residues. Germline V gene lookup returns CDR1 SNHLY and CDR2 FYNNEI. In DNA, the CDR3 is TGTGCCAGCAGTGCGGGAAGTGGGGGGCTCAAGACCCAGTACTTC. Translated: CASSAGSGGLKTQYF. Drawing the rest from reference TRBV2 and TRBJ2-5, the complete variable domain is EPEVTQTPSHQVTQMGQEVILRCVPISNHLYFYWYRQILGQKVEFLVSFYNNEISEKSEIFDDQFSVERPDGSNFTLKIRSTKLEDSAMYFCASSAGSGGLKTQYFGPGTRLLVL.

The chain links TRBV28 to TRBJ1-3; D remains ambiguous. Germline values: CDR1 MDHEN, CDR2 SYDVKM. Trimming shortened V by 2 bases and J by 6 bases, and 29 bases separated the two germline ends. The CDR3 has 20 residues. The CDR3 spells CASSLRDGLDTPKELNTIYF. In DNA, the CDR3 is TGTGCCAGCAGTTTAAGAGATGGGCTCGACACGCCGAAAGAGTTAAACACCATATATTTT.

With regard to this clonotype: It may be a read error: a sequence one base away is much more abundant. This rearrangement joins TRBV4-1 to TRBJ2-1; D not certain. The CDR3 has 12 residues. The germline gives CDR1 MGHRA, CDR2 YSYEKL. The ends were cut back, 2 bases at V and 3 bases at J, with 2 bases in the middle. CDR3 protein: CASSQLYNEQFF. DNA of the CDR3: TGCGCCAGCAGCCAACTCTACAATGAGCAGTTCTTC.

This clonotype has at least ten counts. The rearrangement uses TRBV12-3 or TRBV12-4 and TRBJ1-3, with a weak D call TRBD1 (5 bases). The CDR3 is 14 amino acids. Deletions cut 3 bases from V and 3 bases from J, with 9 bases between. CDR3 sequence reads: CASSFWGVGNTIYF. The CDR3 region has the DNA TGTGCCAGCAGTTTTTGGGGGGTTGGAAACACCATATATTTT.

Regarding this clonotype: A read error may be the cause here, since a much bigger clone is one base away. The CDR3 DNA sequence: TGCGTCAGCAGCCCCCCAAACAGACACTACGGCTACACCTTC. It yields the protein CVSSPPNRHYGYTF. The chain couples TRBV4-1 to TRBJ1-2, with unresolved D. The CDR3 length is 14 residues. Germline V gene lookup returns CDR1 MGHRA and CDR2 YSYEKL.

This clonotype appeared many times. V is TRBV4-1 and J is TRBJ2-2; TRBD2 agrees at 8 bases. The germline V gene encodes CDR1 MGHRA and CDR2 YSYEKL. J was trimmed by 3 bases and V by 0 bases; bases with no gene match: 9. The CDR3 has 18 amino acids. CDR3 in DNA: TGCGCCAGCAGCCAAGATCCGTCGGGGACTAGGCACACCGGGGAGCTGTTTTTT. Its translation: CASSQDPSGTRHTGELFF.

This chain uses TRBV11-2 with TRBJ1-1, with 10 bases matching TRBD1. Trimming removed 5 bases from V and 0 bases from J; junction bases left unmatched: 12. The CDR3 totals 18 residues. Germline V gene sequence: CDR1 SGHAT, CDR2 FQNNGV. CDR3 nucleotide sequence: TGTGCCAGCAGCCAATCCGGGACAGGGGTTCTAATGAACACTGAAGCTTTCTTT. The encoded protein is CASSQSGTGVLMNTEAFF.

This clonotype was counted ten times or more. The rearrangement joins TRBV7-8 to TRBJ1-6; D not resolved. This CDR3 has 18 residues. The germline V gene has CDR1 SGHVS and CDR2 FQNEAQ. V lost 2 bases to trimming and J lost 12 bases, with 26 bases between them. The CDR3 here is CASSLTVWEGGTLKPLHF. DNA of the CDR3: TGTGCCAGCAGCTTAACTGTTTGGGAGGGAGGTACCCTTAAACCCCTCCACTTT.

This clonotype was picked up many times. A much larger clone lies a single base off, so this may be a read error. The gene calls are TRBV20-1 and TRBJ1-6, with D possibly TRBD1 on 6 matching bases. Trimming removed 4 bases at V and 10 bases at J, with 20 bases between. Germline V CDR1 and CDR2: DFQATT, SNEGSKA (reference sequence). The CDR3 is 15 amino acids. CDR3 region: CSATQDSKEASPLHF. The CDR3 nucleotides read TGCAGTGCTACCCAGGACAGCAAAGAAGCCTCACCCCTCCACTTT.

This clonotype was observed a few times. This may come from a read error, since a much larger clone is one base off. This chain joins TRBV13 and TRBJ2-3; TRBD2 might be the D (6 bases). CDR3 size: 15 residues. Germline CDR1 and CDR2: PRHDT and FYEKMQ (reference sequence). Trimming took off 3 bases at V and 6 bases at J, with 16 bases between the two ends. DNA of the CDR3: TGTGCCAGCAGCTTTCGACTAGGGGTTAGGGATACGCAGTATTTT. This encodes CASSFRLGVRDTQYF.